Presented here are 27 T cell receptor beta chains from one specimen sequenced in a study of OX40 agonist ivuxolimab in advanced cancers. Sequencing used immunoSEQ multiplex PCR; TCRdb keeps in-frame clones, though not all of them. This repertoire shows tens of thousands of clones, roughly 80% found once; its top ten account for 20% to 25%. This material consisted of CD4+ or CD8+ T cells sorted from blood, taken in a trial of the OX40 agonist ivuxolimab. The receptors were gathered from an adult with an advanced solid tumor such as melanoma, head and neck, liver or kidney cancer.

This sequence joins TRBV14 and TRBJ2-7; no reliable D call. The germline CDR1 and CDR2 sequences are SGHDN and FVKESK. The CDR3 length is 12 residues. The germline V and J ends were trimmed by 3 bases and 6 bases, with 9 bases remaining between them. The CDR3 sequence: CASSHPIGEQYF. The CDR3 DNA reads TGTGCCAGCAGCCATCCCATTGGCGAGCAGTACTTC.

CDR3 sequence (DNA): TGTGCCAGCAGCTCGCCAGAAGGGGCTAATGAAAAACTGTTTTTT. This encodes CASSSPEGANEKLFF. V and J are TRBV5-4 and TRBJ1-4, with D maybe TRBD1 (5 bases). Germline V gene lookup returns CDR1 SGHNT and CDR2 YYREEE (reference sequence). V lost 3 bases and J 3 bases, leaving 12 bases between the germline ends. The CDR3 has 15 residues. Using reference TRBV5-4 and TRBJ1-4 for the parts outside the CDR3, the full variable domain is ETGVTQSPTHLIKTRGQQVTLRCSSQSGHNTVSWYQQALGQGPQFIFQYYREEENGRGNFPPRFSGLQFPNYSSELNVNALELDDSALYLCASSSPEGANEKLFFGSGTQLSVL.

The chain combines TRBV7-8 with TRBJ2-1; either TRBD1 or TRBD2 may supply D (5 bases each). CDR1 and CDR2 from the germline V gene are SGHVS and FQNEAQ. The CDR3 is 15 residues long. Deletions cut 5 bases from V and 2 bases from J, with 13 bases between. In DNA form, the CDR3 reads TGTGCCAGCAGCCCCTTCGGGACCACCTACAATGAGCAGTTCTTC. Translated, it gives CASSPFGTTYNEQFF.

The DNA of the CDR3 is TGTGCCAGCACCCCCACGGGCGGACAGGCACACAATGAGCAGTTCTTC. This sequence encodes CASTPTGGQAHNEQFF. J is TRBJ2-1 and V is TRBV27, with TRBD1 matching over 7 bases. The trim removed 7 bases at V and 5 bases at J, leaving 14 bases unmatched. This CDR3 has 16 amino acids. Per the germline V gene, CDR1 is MNHEY and CDR2 is SMNVEV (reference sequence).

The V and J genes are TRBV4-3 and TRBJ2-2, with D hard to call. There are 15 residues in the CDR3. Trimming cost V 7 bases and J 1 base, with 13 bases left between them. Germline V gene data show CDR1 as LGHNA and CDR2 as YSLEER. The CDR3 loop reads CASTQATQNTGELFF. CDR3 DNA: TGCGCCAGCACCCAGGCTACCCAGAACACCGGGGAGCTGTTTTTT.

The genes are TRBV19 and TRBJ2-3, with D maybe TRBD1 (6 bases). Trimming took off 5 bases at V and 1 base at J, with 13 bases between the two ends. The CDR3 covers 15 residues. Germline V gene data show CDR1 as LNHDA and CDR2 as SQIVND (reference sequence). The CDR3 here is CASSPQGTRTDTQYF. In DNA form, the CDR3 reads TGTGCCAGTAGTCCTCAGGGGACCCGCACAGATACGCAGTATTTT.

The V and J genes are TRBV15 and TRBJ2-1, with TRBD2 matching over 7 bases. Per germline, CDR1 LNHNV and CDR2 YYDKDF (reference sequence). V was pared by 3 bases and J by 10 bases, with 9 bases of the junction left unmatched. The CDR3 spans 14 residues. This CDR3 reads CATSRGGDGWEQFF. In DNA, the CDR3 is TGTGCCACCAGCAGGGGGGGGGACGGTTGGGAGCAGTTCTTC.

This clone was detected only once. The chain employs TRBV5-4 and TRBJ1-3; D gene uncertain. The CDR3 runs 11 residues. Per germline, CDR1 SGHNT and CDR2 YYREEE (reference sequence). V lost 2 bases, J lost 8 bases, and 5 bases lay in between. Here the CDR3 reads CASSFLDTIYF. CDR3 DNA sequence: TGTGCCAGCAGCTTTTTAGACACCATATATTTT.

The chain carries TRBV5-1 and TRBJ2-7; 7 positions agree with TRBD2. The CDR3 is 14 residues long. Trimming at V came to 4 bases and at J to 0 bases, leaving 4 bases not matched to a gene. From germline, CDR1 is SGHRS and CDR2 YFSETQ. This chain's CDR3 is CASSLGLGSYEQYF. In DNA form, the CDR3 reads TGCGCCAGCAGCCTTGGACTAGGCTCCTACGAGCAGTACTTC.

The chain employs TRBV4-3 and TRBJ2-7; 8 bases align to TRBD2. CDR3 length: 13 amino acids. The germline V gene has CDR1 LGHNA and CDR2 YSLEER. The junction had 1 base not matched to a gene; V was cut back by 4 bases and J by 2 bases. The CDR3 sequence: CASSPGLAYEQYF. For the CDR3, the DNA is TGCGCCAGCAGCCCGGGACTAGCCTACGAGCAGTACTTC.

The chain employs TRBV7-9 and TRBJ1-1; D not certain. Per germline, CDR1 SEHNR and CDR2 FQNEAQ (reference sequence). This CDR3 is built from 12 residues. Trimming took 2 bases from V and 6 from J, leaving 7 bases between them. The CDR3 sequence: CASSLRQSEAFF. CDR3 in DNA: TGTGCCAGCAGCTTACGGCAGTCTGAAGCTTTCTTT.

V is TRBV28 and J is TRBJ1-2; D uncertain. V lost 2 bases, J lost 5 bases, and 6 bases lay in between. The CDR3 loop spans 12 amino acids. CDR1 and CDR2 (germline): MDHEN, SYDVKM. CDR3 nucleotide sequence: TGTGCCAGCAGTTTAAGTGGTTATGGCTACACCTTC. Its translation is CASSLSGYGYTF.

CDR3 sequence: CASSFSPETQYF. The CDR3 coding sequence is TGTGCCAGCAGCTTTAGTCCGGAGACCCAGTACTTC. The chain has TRBV7-3 and TRBJ2-5, with D hard to call. The CDR3 runs 12 residues. Trimming left V 3 bases short and J 5 bases short, with 7 bases between. Germline lookup yields CDR1 SGHTA and CDR2 FQGTGA.

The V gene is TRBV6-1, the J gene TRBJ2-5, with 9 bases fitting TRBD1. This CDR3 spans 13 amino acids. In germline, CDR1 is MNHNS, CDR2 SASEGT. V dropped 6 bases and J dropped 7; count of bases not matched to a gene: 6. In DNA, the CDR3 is TGTGCCAGCAGGGACAGGGGAGGAGGGACCCAGTACTTC. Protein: CASRDRGGGTQYF.

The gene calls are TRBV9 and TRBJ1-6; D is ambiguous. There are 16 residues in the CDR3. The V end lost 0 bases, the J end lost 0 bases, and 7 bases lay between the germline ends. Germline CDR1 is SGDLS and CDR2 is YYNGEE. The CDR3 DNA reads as TGTGCCAGCAGCGTAGGGGTGAGCTCCTATAATTCACCCCTCCACTTT. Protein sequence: CASSVGVSSYNSPLHF.

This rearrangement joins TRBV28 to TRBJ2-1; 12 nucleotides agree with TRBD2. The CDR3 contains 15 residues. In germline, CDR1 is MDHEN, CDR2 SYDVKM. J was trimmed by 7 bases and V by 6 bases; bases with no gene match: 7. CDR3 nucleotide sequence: TGTGCCAGCAGGCCTCTAGCGGGGGGGGGAAATGAGCAGTTCTTC. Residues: CASRPLAGGGNEQFF. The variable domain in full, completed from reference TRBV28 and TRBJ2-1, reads DVKVTQSSRYLVKRTGEKVFLECVQDMDHENMFWYRQDPGLGLRLIYFSYDVKMKEKGDIPEGYSVSREKKERFSLILESASTNQTSMYLCASRPLAGGGNEQFFGPGTRLTVL.

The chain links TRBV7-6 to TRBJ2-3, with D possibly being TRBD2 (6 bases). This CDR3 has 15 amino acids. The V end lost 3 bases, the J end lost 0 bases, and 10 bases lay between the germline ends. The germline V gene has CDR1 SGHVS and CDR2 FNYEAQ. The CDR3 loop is CASSFGGTSTDTQYF. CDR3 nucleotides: TGTGCCAGCAGCTTTGGTGGGACTAGCACAGATACGCAGTATTTT.

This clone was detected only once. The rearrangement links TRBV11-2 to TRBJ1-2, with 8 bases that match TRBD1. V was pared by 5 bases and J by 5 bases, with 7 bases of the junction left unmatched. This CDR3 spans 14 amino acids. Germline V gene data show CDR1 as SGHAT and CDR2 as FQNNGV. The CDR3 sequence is CASSPRDRNYGYTF. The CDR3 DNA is TGTGCCAGCAGCCCTCGGGACAGGAATTATGGCTACACCTTC.

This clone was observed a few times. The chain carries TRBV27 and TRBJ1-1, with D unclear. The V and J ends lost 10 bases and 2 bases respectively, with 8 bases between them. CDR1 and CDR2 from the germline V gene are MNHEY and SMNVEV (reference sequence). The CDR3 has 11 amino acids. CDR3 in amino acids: CAIGLNTEAFF. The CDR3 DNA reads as TGTGCCATCGGATTAAACACTGAAGCTTTCTTT.

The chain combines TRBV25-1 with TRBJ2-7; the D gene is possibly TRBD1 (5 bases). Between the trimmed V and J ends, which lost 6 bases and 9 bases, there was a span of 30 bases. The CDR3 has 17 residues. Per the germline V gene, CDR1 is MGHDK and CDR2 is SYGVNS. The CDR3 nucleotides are TGTGCCAGCAGCCCAAGCCTGTTCCAGGGTATAATGGCTGGGCAGTACTTC. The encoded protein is CASSPSLFQGIMAGQYF.

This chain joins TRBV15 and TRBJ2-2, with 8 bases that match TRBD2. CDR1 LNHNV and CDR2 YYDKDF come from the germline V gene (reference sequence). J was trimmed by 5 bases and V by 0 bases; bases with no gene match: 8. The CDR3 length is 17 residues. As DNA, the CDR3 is TGTGCCACCAGCAGAGATTGGAGCGGGGGCTCTACCGGGGAGCTGTTTTTT. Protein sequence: CATSRDWSGGSTGELFF.

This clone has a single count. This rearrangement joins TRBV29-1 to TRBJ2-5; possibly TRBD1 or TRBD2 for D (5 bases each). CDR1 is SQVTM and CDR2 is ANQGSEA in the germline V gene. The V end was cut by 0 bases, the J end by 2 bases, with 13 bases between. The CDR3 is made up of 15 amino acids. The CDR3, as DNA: TGCAGCGTTGAAGAGGAATGGGGGTTTCAAGAGACCCAGTACTTC. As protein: CSVEEEWGFQETQYF.

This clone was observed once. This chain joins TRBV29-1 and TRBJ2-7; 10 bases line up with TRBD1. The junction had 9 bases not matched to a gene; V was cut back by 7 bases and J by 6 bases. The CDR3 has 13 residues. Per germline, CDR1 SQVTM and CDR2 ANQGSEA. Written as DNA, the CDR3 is TGCAGCGCGATCGGGACAGGGGTTGGCGAGCAGTACTTC. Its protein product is CSAIGTGVGEQYF.

CDR3 loop: CASSLTGGNSYNEQFF. In DNA, the CDR3 is TGTGCCAGCAGCTTAACCGGGGGCAACTCCTACAATGAGCAGTTCTTC. This chain joins TRBV7-3 and TRBJ2-1; the D gene could be TRBD1 or TRBD2 (6 bases each). V was trimmed by 0 bases and J by 0 bases, leaving 9 bases between them. The CDR3 has 16 residues. From germline, CDR1 is SGHTA and CDR2 FQGTGA.

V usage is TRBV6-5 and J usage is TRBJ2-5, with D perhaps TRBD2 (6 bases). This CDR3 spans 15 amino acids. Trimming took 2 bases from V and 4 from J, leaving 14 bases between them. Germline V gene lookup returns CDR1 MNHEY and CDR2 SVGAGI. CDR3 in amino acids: CASSYVQGLRETQYF. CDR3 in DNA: TGTGCCAGCAGTTACGTCCAGGGACTTCGAGAGACCCAGTACTTC.

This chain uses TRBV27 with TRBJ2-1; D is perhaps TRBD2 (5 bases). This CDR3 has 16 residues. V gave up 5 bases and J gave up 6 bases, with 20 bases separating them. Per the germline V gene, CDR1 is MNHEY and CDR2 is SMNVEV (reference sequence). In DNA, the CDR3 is TGTGCCAGCAGTCCCGGACTCTCCCTGGGGATCAATGAGCAGTTCTTC. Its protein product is CASSPGLSLGINEQFF.

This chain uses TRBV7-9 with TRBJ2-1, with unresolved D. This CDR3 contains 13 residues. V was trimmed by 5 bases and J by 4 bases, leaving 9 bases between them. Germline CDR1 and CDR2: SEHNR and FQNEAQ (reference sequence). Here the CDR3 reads CASSHIDYNEQFF. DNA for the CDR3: TGTGCCAGCAGCCATATCGATTACAATGAGCAGTTCTTC.